This section outlines one T cell receptor (beta chain) sequence together with its context. CDR3 length: 15 residues. Germline lookup yields CDR1 SGHTA and CDR2 FQGTGA. Germline trimming cut 1 base from V and 3 bases from J; bases unmatched to any gene: 4. This entry comes from a study of blood T cell repertoires in COVID-19. Overall study context: Spain, Italy and the United States supplied samples that represented acute and convalescent COVID-19. Nucleic acid was either cDNA or gDNA, and it came from T cells, B-cell-depleted T cells, or PBMCs.

Per the authors' pipeline: Estimated nucleated cell counts came from reference gene primer amplification. Produced via immunoSEQ multiplex PCR; TCRdb's table is partial and in-frame only. That table is the source of V, J and clone size, and D and trimming were worked out from the DNA. The data contain about 99,000 clones, roughly 86% of them singletons. The sample comprised peripheral blood. The V and J genes are TRBV7-3 and TRBJ2-7, with 9 bases lining up with TRBD1. The receptor was isolated from a woman aged 55-69 years in a cohort sampled during active or convalescent COVID-19. The CDR3 DNA reads as TGTGCCAGCAGCTTAAGTTCGACAGGGGGCTACGAGCAGTACTTC. This encodes CASSLSSTGGYEQYF. Using reference TRBV7-3 and TRBJ2-7 for the parts outside the CDR3, the full variable domain is GAGVSQTPSNKVTEKGKYVELRCDPISGHTALYWYRQSLGQGPEFLIYFQGTGAADDSGLPNDRFFAVRPEGSVSTLKIQRTERGDSAVYLCASSLSSTGGYEQYFGPGTRLTVT.